The rows below give T cell receptor beta chains drawn from one sample of a study of Ad26.COV2.S vaccination and SARS-CoV-2 variants. Generated by immunoSEQ multiplex PCR, the TCRdb table keeps only in-frame clones and is missing some. This sample has 300,000 to 450,000 clones, with roughly nine tenths found just once. Material: peripheral blood, obtained after recovery from COVID-19. These TCRs come from a human donor who had recovered from COVID-19. Both conserved end residues are trimmed from each CDR3.

j_gene: TRBJ1-1; v_gene: TRBV11-2; CDR3aa: ASSLGRGRGTEAF
j_gene: TRBJ1-6; v_gene: TRBV12-3/TRBV12-4; CDR3aa: ASGAGRNSPLH
j_gene: TRBJ2-5; v_gene: TRBV15; CDR3aa: ATSRFRPLQETQY
j_gene: TRBJ1-2; v_gene: TRBV6-6; CDR3aa: ASSYGASGYT
j_gene: TRBJ2-3; v_gene: TRBV27; CDR3aa: ASSRNRGTSTDTQY
j_gene: TRBJ2-1; v_gene: TRBV6-2/TRBV6-3; CDR3aa: ASSGEWDSYNEQF
j_gene: TRBJ1-1; v_gene: TRBV2; CDR3aa: ASSELRGTEAF
j_gene: TRBJ1-1; v_gene: TRBV11-2; CDR3aa: ASSPRVTATEAF
j_gene: TRBJ1-2; v_gene: TRBV19; CDR3aa: ASSTPKWTESHPYYGYT
j_gene: TRBJ2-5; v_gene: TRBV5-5; CDR3aa: ASSFRAPKGGETQY
j_gene: TRBJ2-2; v_gene: TRBV5-5; CDR3aa: ASSPTAATSHGELF